The 29 T cell receptor beta chains listed next were all sequenced from one sample in a study of cytomegalovirus exposure and HLA in healthy donors. The PCR ran on 60 Vbeta and 13 Jbeta primers. Generated by immunoSEQ multiplex PCR, the TCRdb table keeps only in-frame clones and is missing some. The table shows about 130,000 clones, with over 75% occurring only once. The sequenced sample was PBMCs. The receptors stem from a man younger than 30 in good health and CMV-seropositive.

This chain connects TRBV7-9 to TRBJ1-5; 8 bases fit TRBD1. Germline V gene lookup returns CDR1 SEHNR and CDR2 FQNEAQ (reference sequence). The CDR3 spans 14 residues. With V trimmed by 4 bases and J by 2 bases, 1 base remained unmatched. The CDR3 protein is CASSSTGGNQPQHF. The CDR3 DNA reads TGTGCCAGCAGCTCGACAGGGGGCAATCAGCCCCAGCATTTT. The entire variable domain, with the rest obtained from reference TRBV7-9 and TRBJ1-5, is as follows: DTGVSQNPRHKITKRGQNVTFRCDPISEHNRLYWYRQTLGQGPEFLTYFQNEAQLEKSRLLSDRFSAERPKGSFSTLEIQRTEQGDSAMYLCASSSTGGNQPQHFGDGTRLSIL.

The V gene is TRBV7-2, the J gene TRBJ2-1, with TRBD2 matching 14 bases. There are 17 residues in the CDR3. Germline CDR1 SGHTA, CDR2 FQGNSA. V shed 5 bases and J 10 bases; nucleotides not matched to a gene: 13. CDR3 sequence: CASSPQRGGLAGVEQFF. CDR3 DNA: TGTGCCAGCAGCCCACAAAGGGGGGGACTAGCGGGAGTGGAGCAGTTCTTC.

J is TRBJ2-6 and V is TRBV5-1; TRBD1 aligns across 9 bases. The CDR3 has 17 residues. After removal of 1 base from V and 1 base from J, the junction contained 3 bases not matched to a gene. CDR1 and CDR2 (germline): SGHRS, YFSETQ. CDR3 nucleotides: TGCGCCAGCAGCTTGACAGGGGGCTGGTCTGGGGCCAACGTCCTGACTTTC. Residues: CASSLTGGWSGANVLTF.

This clone was counted only a few times. The rearrangement links TRBV9 to TRBJ2-3; 8 bases agree with TRBD1. The CDR3 is 15 residues long. J lost 2 bases, V lost 3 bases, and 5 bases had no gene match. Germline V gives CDR1 SGDLS, CDR2 YYNGEE. CDR3 nucleotide sequence: TGTGCCAGCAGCGCCCCAGGGGGCTACACAGATACGCAGTATTTT. It codes for CASSAPGGYTDTQYF.

In this sample, this clone turned up a few times. The chain employs TRBV12-1 and TRBJ1-2; the table's D call TRBD1 went unverified against the DNA. TRBV12-1 is a pseudogene locus. The CDR3 consists of 16 residues. This CDR3 is CAMPDRVRQANYGYTF. As DNA, the CDR3 is TGTGCCATGCCAGACAGGGTCCGACAAGCTAACTATGGCTACACCTTC.

This clone was seen just once. V is TRBV27 and J is TRBJ1-6; TRBD1 matches 7 bases. Losses at the gene ends were 5 bases for V and 0 bases for J; bases not matched to a gene: 7. CDR1 is MNHEY and CDR2 is SMNVEV in the germline V gene (reference sequence). The CDR3 contains 17 residues. The CDR3 here is CASSRTTGVSYNSPLHF. In DNA, the CDR3 is TGTGCCAGCAGTCGAACCACAGGGGTCTCCTATAATTCACCCCTCCACTTT.

In DNA, the CDR3 is TGTGCCAGCAGCTTATCCCCTCAGAGGGATTCACCCCTCCACTTT. Its protein product is CASSLSPQRDSPLHF. The chain carries TRBV7-2 and TRBJ1-6; unclear D gene. Germline lookup yields CDR1 SGHTA and CDR2 FQGNSA. There are 15 residues in the CDR3. The V end lost 2 bases, the J end lost 8 bases, and 13 bases lay between the germline ends.

The chain couples TRBV18 to TRBJ2-4; 9 bases agree with TRBD1. Germline V gene sequence: CDR1 KGHSH, CDR2 LQKENI. V lost 8 bases to trimming and J lost 5 bases; unmatched junction nucleotides: 4. The CDR3 totals 13 residues. In DNA form, the CDR3 reads TGTGCCAGCACGGGACAGGGCGAAAACATTCAGTACTTC. Encoded protein: CASTGQGENIQYF.

This clone was seen a few times. This sequence joins TRBV6-5 and TRBJ2-7; D might be TRBD2 (6 bases). Trimming removed 0 bases at V and 2 bases at J, with 14 bases between. Germline CDR1 and CDR2: MNHEY and SVGAGI. This CDR3 contains 16 residues. The CDR3 spells CASSYSMGLKAYEQYF. CDR3 in DNA: TGTGCCAGCAGTTACTCGATGGGACTCAAAGCCTACGAGCAGTACTTC.

CDR3 DNA: TGTGCCAGCAGCCCACCGGGACAGGGCCTTGAAGCTTTCTTT. Amino acid sequence: CASSPPGQGLEAFF. The rearrangement links TRBV5-6 to TRBJ1-1; 9 bases match TRBD1. V was pared by 4 bases and J by 7 bases, with 8 bases of the junction left unmatched. This CDR3 comprises 14 residues. Germline CDR1 is SGHDT and CDR2 is YYEEEE.

There are a few counts of this clone. J is TRBJ1-2 and V is TRBV7-9, with D possibly TRBD1 on 6 matching bases. V was pared by 5 bases and J by 2 bases, with 9 bases between. The CDR3 spans 13 residues. The germline V gene encodes CDR1 SEHNR and CDR2 FQNEAQ (reference sequence). CDR3 DNA sequence: TGTGCCAGCAGCCACGGACAGAACTATGGCTACACCTTC. This sequence encodes CASSHGQNYGYTF.

A word on this clone: Compared with germline, one end of the junction differs, possibly owing to a read error. The V gene is TRBV7-9, the J gene TRBJ2-7; possibly TRBD2 for D (6 bases). This CDR3 spans 15 amino acids. Per germline, CDR1 SEHNR and CDR2 FQNEAQ (reference sequence). The CDR3 protein is CSSSLSRESIGKQYF. The CDR3, as DNA: TGTTCCAGCAGCTTAAGCCGGGAGTCGATTGGTAAGCAGTACTTC.

This chain links TRBV11-2 with TRBJ2-7, with 7 bases matching TRBD1. V trimming: 4 bases; J trimming: 1 base; junction bases outside the gene matches: 16. Germline V CDR1 and CDR2: SGHAT, FQNNGV. The CDR3 sequence is 18 residues long. CDR3 DNA: TGTGCCAGCAGCTGGGCCCGAGGGACAGTTTTAAATTCCTACGAGCAGTACTTC. Protein product: CASSWARGTVLNSYEQYF.

The chain links TRBV12-5 to TRBJ2-3; TRBD1 matches 8 bases. The CDR3 spans 16 residues. Germline CDR1 LGHNT, CDR2 FRNRAP. Trimming took 2 bases from V and 7 from J; bases not matched to a gene: 11. CDR3 bases: TGTGCTAGTGGTTTGAATCTGGGTCAGGGGGCGAATACGCAGTATTTT. Its translation: CASGLNLGQGANTQYF.

This clone was seen a single time. The chain joins TRBV2 to TRBJ2-3; D gene uncertain. This CDR3 region has 15 residues. CDR1 and CDR2 from the germline V gene are SNHLY and FYNNEI. V was clipped by 6 bases and J by 7 bases, with 20 bases between them. CDR3 protein: CASRPFGQVGHTQYF. The CDR3 DNA follows: TGTGCCAGCAGGCCCTTTGGCCAGGTCGGCCATACGCAGTATTTT.

V usage is TRBV19 and J usage is TRBJ1-5, with D perhaps TRBD1 (5 bases). The CDR3 totals 13 residues. Trimming removed 1 base from V and 6 bases from J, with 7 bases in between. From germline, CDR1 is LNHDA and CDR2 SQIVND (reference sequence). The CDR3 loop is CASSIAQGQPQHF. The CDR3 DNA sequence: TGTGCCAGTAGTATAGCTCAGGGTCAGCCCCAGCATTTT.

There are a few counts of this clone. At one end the junction does not follow the germline gene, possibly because of a read error. Here the CDR3 reads CASSLDIAYEQYF. In nucleotides, the CDR3 is TGCGCCAGCAGTTTGGACATTGCCTACGAGCAGTACTTC. V gene TRBV5-1 combines with J gene TRBJ2-7; the D gene is possibly TRBD1 (5 bases). Germline V gives CDR1 SGHRS, CDR2 YFSETQ. There are 13 residues in the CDR3.

The rearrangement joins TRBV27 to TRBJ1-4; a weak D match, TRBD1 (6 bases). This CDR3 spans 14 amino acids. V dropped 4 bases and J dropped 8 bases, with 14 bases sitting between them. Per the germline V gene, CDR1 is MNHEY and CDR2 is SMNVEV (reference sequence). CDR3: CASSWGRGEEKLFF. The CDR3 bases are TGTGCCAGCAGTTGGGGGAGGGGGGAAGAAAAACTGTTTTTT.

V and J are TRBV11-2 and TRBJ2-6; D ambiguous. V lost 1 base, J lost 0 bases, and 4 bases lay in between. Germline V CDR1 and CDR2: SGHAT, FQNNGV. CDR3 length: 15 residues. The CDR3, as DNA: TGTGCCAGCAGCTTAGGGGCCTCTGGGGCCAACGTCCTGACTTTC. Residues: CASSLGASGANVLTF.

The chain combines TRBV27 with TRBJ2-7; the match to TRBD1 covers 7 bases. This CDR3 spans 17 amino acids. Germline lookup yields CDR1 MNHEY and CDR2 SMNVEV (reference sequence). J lost 2 bases, V lost 0 bases, and 10 bases had no gene match. The CDR3 sequence: CASSLSISHGTAYEQYF. The CDR3 coding sequence is TGTGCCAGCAGTTTATCGATAAGCCACGGGACAGCCTACGAGCAGTACTTC.

The chain couples TRBV6-1 to TRBJ2-3; 7 positions match TRBD1. This CDR3 contains 15 residues. Unmatched junction bases numbered 4, after V lost 3 bases and J lost 1 base. CDR1 and CDR2 from the germline V gene are MNHNS and SASEGT. The CDR3: CASSETGFGTDTQYF. CDR3 nucleotide sequence: TGTGCCAGCAGTGAGACAGGGTTTGGCACAGATACGCAGTATTTT.

This chain uses TRBV7-9 with TRBJ1-1; tentatively, D is TRBD1 (5 bases). V was trimmed by 1 base and J by 11 bases, leaving 8 bases between them. Germline CDR1 and CDR2: SEHNR and FQNEAQ (reference sequence). CDR3 size: 11 residues. In nucleotides, the CDR3 is TGTGCCAGCAGCTTAGAAGGGGTCGCTTTCTTT. It translates to CASSLEGVAFF. The full variable domain, in which reference TRBV7-9 and TRBJ1-1 provide the parts outside the CDR3, is DTGVSQNPRHKITKRGQNVTFRCDPISEHNRLYWYRQTLGQGPEFLTYFQNEAQLEKSRLLSDRFSAERPKGSFSTLEIQRTEQGDSAMYLCASSLEGVAFFGQGTRLTVV.

The chain has TRBV12-5 and TRBJ1-1; no firm D call. The V end lost 0 bases, the J end lost 3 bases, and 5 bases lay between the germline ends. Germline V gives CDR1 LGHNT, CDR2 FRNRAP. The CDR3 extends over 13 amino acids. The CDR3 protein is CASGLVHDTEAFF. Here the CDR3 DNA reads TGTGCTAGTGGTTTGGTCCATGACACTGAAGCTTTCTTT.

The chain combines TRBV5-1 with TRBJ1-6, with TRBD1 matching over 8 bases. The V gene end was trimmed by 4 bases and the J gene end by 8 bases; junction bases not matched to a gene: 2. The CDR3 length is 13 residues. The germline CDR1 and CDR2 sequences are SGHRS and YFSETQ. The CDR3 sequence: CASSVDRDSPLHF. CDR3 bases: TGCGCCAGCAGCGTGGACAGGGATTCACCCCTCCACTTT.

V is TRBV19 and J is TRBJ2-1; 8 bases fit TRBD2. CDR3 size: 16 residues. After removal of 4 bases from V and 5 bases from J, the junction contained 10 bases not matched to a gene. Germline-derived CDR1 and CDR2 are LNHDA and SQIVND (reference sequence). The chain's CDR3 is CASSTDSGTVNNEQFF. The CDR3 region has the DNA TGTGCCAGTAGTACCGATAGCGGGACCGTAAACAATGAGCAGTTCTTC.

The rearrangement uses TRBV29-1 and TRBJ1-1; D is undetermined. Deletions cut 0 bases from V and 0 bases from J, with 17 bases between. CDR3 size: 17 residues. Germline CDR1 and CDR2: SQVTM and ANQGSEA. CDR3 bases: TGCAGCGTTGAAGATCGGGGAAGGGAGGGAATGAACACTGAAGCTTTCTTT. Amino acids: CSVEDRGREGMNTEAFF.

CDR3 in DNA: TGTGCCAGCAGTTACTTTCAGGGCTTCGTCACTGAAGCTTTCTTT. Translated: CASSYFQGFVTEAFF. The V call is TRBV6-5, the J call TRBJ1-1; D is perhaps TRBD1 (5 bases). The germline CDR1 and CDR2 sequences are MNHEY and SVGAGI. The CDR3 extends over 15 amino acids. V was clipped by 1 base and J by 4 bases, with 13 bases between them.

Regarding this clone: The sample holds other DNA sequences that translate to the same CDR3. The V and J genes are TRBV6-6 and TRBJ1-1; tentatively, D is TRBD1 (5 bases). The CDR3 is 11 amino acids. Per germline, CDR1 MNHNY and CDR2 SVGAGI (reference sequence). Trimming removed 6 bases at V and 6 bases at J, with 8 bases between. The CDR3 DNA follows: TGTGCCAGCAGCCAGGGTTCTGAAGCTTTCTTT. Amino acid sequence: CASSQGSEAFF.

This chain links TRBV7-9 with TRBJ1-4; 8 nucleotides align to TRBD1. This CDR3 is 15 amino acids long. The germline V gene has CDR1 SEHNR and CDR2 FQNEAQ (reference sequence). With 2 bases clipped from V and 7 bases from J, the junction kept 6 bases outside the gene matches. For the CDR3, the DNA is TGTGCCAGCAGCTTACGACAGGGGTTCGGTGAAAAACTGTTTTTT. This codes for CASSLRQGFGEKLFF.